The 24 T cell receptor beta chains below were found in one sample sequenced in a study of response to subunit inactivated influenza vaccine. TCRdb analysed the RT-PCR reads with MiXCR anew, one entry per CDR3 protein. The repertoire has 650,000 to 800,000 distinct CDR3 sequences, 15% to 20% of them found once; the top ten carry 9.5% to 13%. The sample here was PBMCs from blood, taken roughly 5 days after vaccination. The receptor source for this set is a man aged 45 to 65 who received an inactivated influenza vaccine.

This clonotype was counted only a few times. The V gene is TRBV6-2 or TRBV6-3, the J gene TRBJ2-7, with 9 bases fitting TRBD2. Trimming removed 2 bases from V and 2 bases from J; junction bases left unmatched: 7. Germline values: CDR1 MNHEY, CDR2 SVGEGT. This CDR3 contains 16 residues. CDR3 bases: TGTGCCAGCAGTTACGCGTCTAGCGGGGTTGCCTACGAGCAGTACTTC. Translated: CASSYASSGVAYEQYF.

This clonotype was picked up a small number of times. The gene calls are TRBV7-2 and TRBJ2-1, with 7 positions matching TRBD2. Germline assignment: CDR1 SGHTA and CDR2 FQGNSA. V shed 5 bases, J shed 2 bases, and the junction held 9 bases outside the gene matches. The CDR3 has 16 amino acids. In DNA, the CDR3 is TGTGCCAGCAGCCTTATAGCGGGTACAACCTACAATGAGCAGTTCTTC. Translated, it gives CASSLIAGTTYNEQFF.

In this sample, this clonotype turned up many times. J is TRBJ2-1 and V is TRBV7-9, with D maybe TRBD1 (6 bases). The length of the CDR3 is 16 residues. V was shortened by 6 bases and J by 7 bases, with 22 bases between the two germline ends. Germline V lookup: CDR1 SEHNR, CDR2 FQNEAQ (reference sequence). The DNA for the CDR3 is TGTGCCAGCAGTCCACCTCACAGTGGACAGAGGAATGAGCAGTTCTTC. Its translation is CASSPPHSGQRNEQFF.

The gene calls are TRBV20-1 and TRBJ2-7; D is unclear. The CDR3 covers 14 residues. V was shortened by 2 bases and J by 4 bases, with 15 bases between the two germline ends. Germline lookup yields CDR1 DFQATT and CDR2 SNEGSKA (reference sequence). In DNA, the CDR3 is TGCAGTGCTAGAACAGATATTTTGACATACGAGCAGTACTTC. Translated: CSARTDILTYEQYF.

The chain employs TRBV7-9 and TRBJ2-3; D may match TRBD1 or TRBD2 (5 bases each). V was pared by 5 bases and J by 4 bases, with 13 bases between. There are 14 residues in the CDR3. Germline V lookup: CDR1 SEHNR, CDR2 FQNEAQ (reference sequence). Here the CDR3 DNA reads TGTGCCAGCAGCCCGGGACGGTTATCAGATACGCAGTATTTT. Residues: CASSPGRLSDTQYF.

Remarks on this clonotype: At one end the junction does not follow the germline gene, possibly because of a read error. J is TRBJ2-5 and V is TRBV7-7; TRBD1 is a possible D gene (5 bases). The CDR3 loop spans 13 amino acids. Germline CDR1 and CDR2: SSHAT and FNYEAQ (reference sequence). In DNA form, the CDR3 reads TGTGCTAGCAGCTTAGGGGATGAATGGACCCAGTACTTC. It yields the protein CASSLGDEWTQYF. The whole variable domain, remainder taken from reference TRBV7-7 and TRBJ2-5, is GAGVSQSPRYKVTKRGQDVTLRCDPISSHATLYWYQQALGQGPEFLTYFNYEAQPDKSGLPSDRFSAERPEGSISTLTIQRTEQRDSAMYRCASSLGDEWTQYFGPGTRLLVL.

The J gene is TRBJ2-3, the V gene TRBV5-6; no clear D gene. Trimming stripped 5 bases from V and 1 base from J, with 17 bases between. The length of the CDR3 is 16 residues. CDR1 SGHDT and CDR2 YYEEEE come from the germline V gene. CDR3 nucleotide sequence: TGTGCCAGCAGTGCAAGGGTGTTTTCCCGCACAGATACGCAGTATTTT. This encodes CASSARVFSRTDTQYF.

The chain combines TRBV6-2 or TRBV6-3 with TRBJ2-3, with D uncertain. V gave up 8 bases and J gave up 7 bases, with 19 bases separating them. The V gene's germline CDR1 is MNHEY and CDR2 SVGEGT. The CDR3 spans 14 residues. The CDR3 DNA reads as TGTGCCAGCTTCGATCCAGGCGAATCCAATACGCAGTATTTT. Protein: CASFDPGESNTQYF.

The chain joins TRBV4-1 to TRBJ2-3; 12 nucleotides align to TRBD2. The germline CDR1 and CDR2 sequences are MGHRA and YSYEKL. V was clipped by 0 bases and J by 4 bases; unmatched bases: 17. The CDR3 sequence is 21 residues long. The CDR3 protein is CASSQEQYRSSGRGSADTQYF. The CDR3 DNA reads TGCGCCAGCAGCCAAGAACAATATAGGTCTAGCGGGAGGGGGAGCGCAGATACGCAGTATTTT.

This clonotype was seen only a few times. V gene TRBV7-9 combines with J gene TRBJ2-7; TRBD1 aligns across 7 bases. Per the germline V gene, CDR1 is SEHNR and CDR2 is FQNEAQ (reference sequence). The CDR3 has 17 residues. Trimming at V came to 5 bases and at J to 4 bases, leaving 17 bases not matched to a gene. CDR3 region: CASSLGIQGSLAYEQYF. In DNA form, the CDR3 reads TGTGCCAGCAGCCTGGGGATACAGGGGTCCCTCGCTTACGAGCAGTACTTC.

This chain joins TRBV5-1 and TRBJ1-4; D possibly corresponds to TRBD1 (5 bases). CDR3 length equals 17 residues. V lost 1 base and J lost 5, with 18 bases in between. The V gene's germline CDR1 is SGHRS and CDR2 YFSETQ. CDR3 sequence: CASSLWGPSMENEKLFF. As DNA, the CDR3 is TGCGCCAGCAGCTTGTGGGGACCCTCAATGGAGAATGAAAAACTGTTTTTT.

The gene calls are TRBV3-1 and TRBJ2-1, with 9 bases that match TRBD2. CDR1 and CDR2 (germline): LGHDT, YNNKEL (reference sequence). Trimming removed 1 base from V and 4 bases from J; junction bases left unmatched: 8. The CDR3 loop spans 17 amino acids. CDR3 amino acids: CASSQARLAGIYNEQFF. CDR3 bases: TGTGCCAGCAGCCAAGCCCGTCTAGCGGGAATTTACAATGAGCAGTTCTTC.

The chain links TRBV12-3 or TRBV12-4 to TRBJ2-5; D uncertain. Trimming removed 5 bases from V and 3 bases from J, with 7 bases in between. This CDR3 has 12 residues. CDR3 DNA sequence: TGTGCCAGCAGTGGTCTTAAAGAGACCCAGTACTTC. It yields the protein CASSGLKETQYF.

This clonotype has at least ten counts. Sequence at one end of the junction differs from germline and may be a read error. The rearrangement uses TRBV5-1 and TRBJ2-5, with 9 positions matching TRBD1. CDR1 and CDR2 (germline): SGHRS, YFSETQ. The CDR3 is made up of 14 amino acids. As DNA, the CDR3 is TGTGCCAGCTCACTACAGGGGGCCCAAGAGACCCAGTACTTC. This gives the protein CASSLQGAQETQYF.

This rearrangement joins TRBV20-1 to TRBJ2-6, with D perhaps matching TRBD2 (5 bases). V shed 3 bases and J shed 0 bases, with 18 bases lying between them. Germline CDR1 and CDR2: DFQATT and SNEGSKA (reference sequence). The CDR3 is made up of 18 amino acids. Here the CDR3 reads CSARAGRTDYSGANVLTF. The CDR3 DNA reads TGCAGTGCTAGGGCTGGGAGAACTGATTACTCTGGGGCCAACGTCCTGACTTTC.

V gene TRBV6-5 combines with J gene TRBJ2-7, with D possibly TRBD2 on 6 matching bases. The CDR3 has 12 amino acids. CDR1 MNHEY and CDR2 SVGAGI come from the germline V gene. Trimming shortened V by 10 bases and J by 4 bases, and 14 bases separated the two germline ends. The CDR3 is CATTGEAYEQYF. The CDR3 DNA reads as TGTGCCACCACGGGGGAGGCGTACGAGCAGTACTTC.

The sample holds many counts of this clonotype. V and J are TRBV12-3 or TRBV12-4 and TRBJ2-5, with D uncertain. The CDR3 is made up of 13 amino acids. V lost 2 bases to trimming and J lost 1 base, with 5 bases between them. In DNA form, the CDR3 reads TGTGCCAGCAGTTTATGGGGCCAAGAGACCCAGTACTTC. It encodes CASSLWGQETQYF.

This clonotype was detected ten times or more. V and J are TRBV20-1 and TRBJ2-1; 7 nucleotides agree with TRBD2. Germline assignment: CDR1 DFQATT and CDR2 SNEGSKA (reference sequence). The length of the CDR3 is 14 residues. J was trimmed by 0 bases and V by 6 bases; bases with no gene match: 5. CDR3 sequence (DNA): TGCAGTGCCCGGCGGGGGAGCTCCTACAATGAGCAGTTCTTC. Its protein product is CSARRGSSYNEQFF.

In DNA, the CDR3 is TGCAGCGTTGTACGTCAGACGAACACTGAAGCTTTCTTT. This gives the protein CSVVRQTNTEAFF. The V and J genes are TRBV29-1 and TRBJ1-1; no firm D call. The CDR3 totals 13 residues. Germline V CDR1 and CDR2: SQVTM, ANQGSEA. V lost 4 bases to trimming and J lost 1 base, with 10 bases between them.

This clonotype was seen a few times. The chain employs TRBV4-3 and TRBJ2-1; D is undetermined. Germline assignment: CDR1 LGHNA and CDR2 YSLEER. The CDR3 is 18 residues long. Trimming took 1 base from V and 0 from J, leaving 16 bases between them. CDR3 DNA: TGCGCCAGCAGCCAAGGCCTTCGACTTTCCAGCTCCTACAATGAGCAGTTCTTC. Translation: CASSQGLRLSSSYNEQFF.

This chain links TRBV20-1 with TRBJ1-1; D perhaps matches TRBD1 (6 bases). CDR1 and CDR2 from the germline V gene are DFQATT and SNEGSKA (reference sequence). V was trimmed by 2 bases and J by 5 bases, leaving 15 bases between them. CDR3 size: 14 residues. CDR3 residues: CSARKGGRGTEAFF. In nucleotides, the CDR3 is TGCAGTGCTAGAAAGGGTGGCAGGGGAACTGAAGCTTTCTTT.

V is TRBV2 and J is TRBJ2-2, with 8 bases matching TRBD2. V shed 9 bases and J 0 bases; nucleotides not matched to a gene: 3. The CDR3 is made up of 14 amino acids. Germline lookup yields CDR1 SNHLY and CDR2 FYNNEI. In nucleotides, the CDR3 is TGTGCCAGAGGACTAGCCCCGAACACCGGGGAGCTGTTTTTT. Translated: CARGLAPNTGELFF. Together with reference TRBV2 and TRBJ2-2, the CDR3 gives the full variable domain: EPEVTQTPSHQVTQMGQEVILRCVPISNHLYFYWYRQILGQKVEFLVSFYNNEISEKSEIFDDQFSVERPDGSNFTLKIRSTKLEDSAMYFCARGLAPNTGELFFGEGSRLTVL.

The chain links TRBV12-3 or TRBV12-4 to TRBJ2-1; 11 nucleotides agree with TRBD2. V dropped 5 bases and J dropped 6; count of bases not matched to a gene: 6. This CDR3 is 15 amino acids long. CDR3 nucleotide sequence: TGTGCCAGCAGTATAACCGGGACTAGCGGCAATGAGCAGTTCTTC. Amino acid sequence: CASSITGTSGNEQFF.

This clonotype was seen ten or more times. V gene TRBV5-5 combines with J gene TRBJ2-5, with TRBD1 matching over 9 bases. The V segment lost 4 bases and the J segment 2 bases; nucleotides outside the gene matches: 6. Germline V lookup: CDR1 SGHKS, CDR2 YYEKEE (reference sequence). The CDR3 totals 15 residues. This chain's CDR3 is CASSPRTGAQETQYF. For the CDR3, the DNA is TGTGCCAGCAGCCCCAGGACAGGGGCACAAGAGACCCAGTACTTC.